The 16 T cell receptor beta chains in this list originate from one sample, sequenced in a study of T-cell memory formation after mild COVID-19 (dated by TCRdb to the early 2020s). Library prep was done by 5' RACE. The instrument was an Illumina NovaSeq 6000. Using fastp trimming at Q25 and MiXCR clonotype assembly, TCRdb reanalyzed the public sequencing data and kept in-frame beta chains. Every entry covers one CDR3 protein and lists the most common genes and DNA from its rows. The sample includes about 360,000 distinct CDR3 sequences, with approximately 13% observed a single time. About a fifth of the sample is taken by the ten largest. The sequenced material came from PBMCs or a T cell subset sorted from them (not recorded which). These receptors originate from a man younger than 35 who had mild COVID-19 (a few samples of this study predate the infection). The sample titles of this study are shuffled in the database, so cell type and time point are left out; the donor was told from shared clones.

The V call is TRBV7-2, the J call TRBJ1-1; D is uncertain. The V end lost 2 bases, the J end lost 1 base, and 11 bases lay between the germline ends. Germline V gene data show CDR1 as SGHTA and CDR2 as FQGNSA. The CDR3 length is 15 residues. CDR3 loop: CASSLRIHRNTEAFF. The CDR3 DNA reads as TGTGCCAGCAGCTTACGTATTCATCGGAACACTGAAGCTTTCTTT.

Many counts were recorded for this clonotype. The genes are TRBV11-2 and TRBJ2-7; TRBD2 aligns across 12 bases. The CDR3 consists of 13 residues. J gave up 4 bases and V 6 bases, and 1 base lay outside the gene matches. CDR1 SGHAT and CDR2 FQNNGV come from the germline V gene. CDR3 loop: CASRGTSGYEQYV. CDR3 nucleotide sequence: TGTGCCAGCAGGGGGACTAGCGGGTACGAGCAGTACGTC.

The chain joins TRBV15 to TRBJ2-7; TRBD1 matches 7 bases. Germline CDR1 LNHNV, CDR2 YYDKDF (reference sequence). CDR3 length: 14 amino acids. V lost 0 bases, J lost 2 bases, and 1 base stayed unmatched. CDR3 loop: CATSREQGTYEQYF. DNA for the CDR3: TGTGCCACCAGCAGAGAACAGGGGACCTACGAGCAGTACTTC. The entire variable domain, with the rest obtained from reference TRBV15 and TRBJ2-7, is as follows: DAMVIQNPRYQVTQFGKPVTLSCSQTLNHNVMYWYQQKSSQAPKLLFHYYDKDFNNEADTPDNFQSRRPNTSFCFLDIRSPGLGDTAMYLCATSREQGTYEQYFGPGTRLTVT.

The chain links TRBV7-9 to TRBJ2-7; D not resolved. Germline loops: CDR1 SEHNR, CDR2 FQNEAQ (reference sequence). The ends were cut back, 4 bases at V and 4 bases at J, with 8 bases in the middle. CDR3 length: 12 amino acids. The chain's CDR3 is CASSSYGYEQYF. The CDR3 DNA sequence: TGTGCCAGCAGCTCGTATGGGTACGAGCAGTACTTC.

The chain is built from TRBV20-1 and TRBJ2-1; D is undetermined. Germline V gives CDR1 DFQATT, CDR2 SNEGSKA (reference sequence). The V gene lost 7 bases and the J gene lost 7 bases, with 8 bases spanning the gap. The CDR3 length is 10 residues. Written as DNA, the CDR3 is TGCAGTGTTTTGGGGAATGAGCAGTTCTTC. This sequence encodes CSVLGNEQFF.

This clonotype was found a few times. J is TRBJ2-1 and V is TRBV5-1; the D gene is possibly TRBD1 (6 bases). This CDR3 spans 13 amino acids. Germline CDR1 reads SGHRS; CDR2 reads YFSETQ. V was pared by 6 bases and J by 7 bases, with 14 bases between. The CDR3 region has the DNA TGCGCCAGCAAAATGACAGGAGGTAATGAGCAGTTCTTC. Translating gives CASKMTGGNEQFF.

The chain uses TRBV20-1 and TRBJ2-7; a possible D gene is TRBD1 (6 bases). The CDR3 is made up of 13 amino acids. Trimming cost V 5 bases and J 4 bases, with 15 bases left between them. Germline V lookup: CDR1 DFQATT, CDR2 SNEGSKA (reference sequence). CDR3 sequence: CSARRQATYEQYF. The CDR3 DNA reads TGCAGTGCTCGACGACAGGCTACTTACGAGCAGTACTTC.

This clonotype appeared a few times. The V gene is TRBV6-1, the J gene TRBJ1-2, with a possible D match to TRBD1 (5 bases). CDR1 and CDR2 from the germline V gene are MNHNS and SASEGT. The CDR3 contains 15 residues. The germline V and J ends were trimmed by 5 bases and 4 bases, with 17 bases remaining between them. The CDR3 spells CASSRISSGVYGYTF. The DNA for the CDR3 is TGTGCCAGCAGTCGAATATCCTCGGGGGTCTATGGCTACACCTTC.

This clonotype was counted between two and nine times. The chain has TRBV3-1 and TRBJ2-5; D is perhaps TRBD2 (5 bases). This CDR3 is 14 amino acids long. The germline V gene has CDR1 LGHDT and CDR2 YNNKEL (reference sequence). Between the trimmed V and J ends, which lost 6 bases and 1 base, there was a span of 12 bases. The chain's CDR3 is CASSMSGPQETQYF. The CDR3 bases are TGTGCCAGCAGTATGAGCGGACCCCAAGAGACCCAGTACTTC.

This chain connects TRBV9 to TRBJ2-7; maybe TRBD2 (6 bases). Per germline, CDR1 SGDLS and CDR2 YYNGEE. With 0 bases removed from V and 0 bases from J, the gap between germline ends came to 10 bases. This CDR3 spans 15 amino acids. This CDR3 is CASSVGGDPSYEQYV. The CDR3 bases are TGTGCCAGCAGCGTAGGGGGGGATCCCTCCTACGAGCAGTACGTC.

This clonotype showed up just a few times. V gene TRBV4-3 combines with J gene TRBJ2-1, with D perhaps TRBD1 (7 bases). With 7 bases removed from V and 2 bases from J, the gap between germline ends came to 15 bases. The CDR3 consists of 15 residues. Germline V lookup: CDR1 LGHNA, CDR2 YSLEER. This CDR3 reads CASMGVRGAYNEQFF. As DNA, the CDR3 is TGCGCCAGCATGGGGGTCAGGGGGGCCTACAATGAGCAGTTCTTC.

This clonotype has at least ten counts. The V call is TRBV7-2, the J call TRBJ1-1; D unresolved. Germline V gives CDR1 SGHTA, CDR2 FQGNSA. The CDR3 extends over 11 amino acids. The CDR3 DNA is TGTTTCAGCAGAGTCAACACTGAAGCTTTCTTT. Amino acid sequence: CFSRVNTEAFF. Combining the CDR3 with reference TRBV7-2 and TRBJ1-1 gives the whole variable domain GAGVSQSPSNKVTEKGKDVELRCDPISGHTALYWYRQSLGQGLEFLIYFQGNSAPDKSGLPSDRFSAERTGGSVSTLTIQRTQQEDSAVYLCFSRVNTEAFFGQGTRLTVV.

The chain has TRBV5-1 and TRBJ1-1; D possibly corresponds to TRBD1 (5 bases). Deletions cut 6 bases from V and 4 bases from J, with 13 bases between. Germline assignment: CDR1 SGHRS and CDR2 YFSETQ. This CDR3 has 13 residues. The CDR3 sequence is CASKPGVGTEAFF. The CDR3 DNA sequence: TGCGCCAGCAAACCGGGGGTTGGCACTGAAGCTTTCTTT.

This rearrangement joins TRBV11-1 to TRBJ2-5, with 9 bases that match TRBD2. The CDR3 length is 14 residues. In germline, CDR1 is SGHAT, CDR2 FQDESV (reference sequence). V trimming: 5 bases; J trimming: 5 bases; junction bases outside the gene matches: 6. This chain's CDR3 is CASSRRGGLETQYF. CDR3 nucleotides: TGTGCCAGCAGCAGGCGGGGGGGGCTCGAGACCCAGTACTTC.

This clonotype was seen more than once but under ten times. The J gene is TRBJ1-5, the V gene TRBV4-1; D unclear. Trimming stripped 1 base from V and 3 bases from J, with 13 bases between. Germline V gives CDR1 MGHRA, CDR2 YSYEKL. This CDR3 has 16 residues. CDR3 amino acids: CASSQVSGESNQPQHF. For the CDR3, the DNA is TGCGCCAGCAGCCAAGTTTCCGGAGAATCCAATCAGCCCCAGCATTTT.

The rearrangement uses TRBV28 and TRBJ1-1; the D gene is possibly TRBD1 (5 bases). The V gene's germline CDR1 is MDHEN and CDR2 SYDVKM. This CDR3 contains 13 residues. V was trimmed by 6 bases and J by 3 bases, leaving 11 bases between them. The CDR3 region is CASRQGLDTEAFF. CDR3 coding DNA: TGTGCCAGCAGGCAGGGACTGGACACTGAAGCTTTCTTT.